Shown below are 9 T cell receptor beta chains from a single sample sequenced in a study of blood T cells in healthy people across ages (dated by TCRdb to between 2014 and 2016). Libraries were prepared through 5' RACE. Sequencing was carried out with an Illumina HiSeq 2500. A second PCR of roughly 7 to 12 cycles was run with a J-beta primer mix and a sample-barcoded 5' primer. Starting from the raw public reads, TCRdb applied fastp trimming at Q25, assembled clones with MiXCR and retained in-frame beta chains. Every distinct CDR3 protein forms one entry, paired with its most common genes and DNA. Here the sample has 1.5 million to 2 million distinct CDR3 sequences; about 50% occur a single time. The ten largest clones take up roughly 2.1% of the sample. Sequences were obtained from blood. The source of these receptors is a woman aged 35 to 49 in good health.

This clonotype was detected once. The chain is built from TRBV28 and TRBJ1-2; possibly TRBD1 for D (5 bases). V shed 2 bases and J shed 5 bases, with 18 bases lying between them. The CDR3 length is 16 residues. Germline V CDR1 and CDR2: MDHEN, SYDVKM. The CDR3 reads CASSLLGPGKSYGYTF. The DNA for the CDR3 is TGTGCCAGCAGTTTACTAGGGCCAGGGAAATCGTATGGCTACACCTTC.

This clonotype has only one observation. The rearrangement links TRBV4-3 to TRBJ2-7; D is ambiguous. This CDR3 has 12 amino acids. V was cut by 1 base and J by 6 bases, with 7 bases left in between. Germline V gives CDR1 LGHNA, CDR2 YSLEER. This CDR3 is CASSQGLTEQYF. CDR3 nucleotide sequence: TGCGCCAGCAGCCAAGGGTTGACCGAGCAGTACTTC.

This clonotype was recorded a few times. The chain uses TRBV4-3 and TRBJ2-4, with 9 positions matching TRBD2. Losses at the gene ends were 0 bases for V and 3 bases for J; bases not matched to a gene: 9. Germline loops: CDR1 LGHNA, CDR2 YSLEER. CDR3 length: 18 residues. The CDR3 nucleotides are TGCGCCAGCAGCCAAGATCGTATAGGCGGGGGGGGCAAAAACATTCAGTACTTC. Amino acid sequence: CASSQDRIGGGGKNIQYF.

The chain recombines TRBV29-1 with TRBJ1-2; no reliable D call. The CDR3 contains 11 residues. Germline V lookup: CDR1 SQVTM, CDR2 ANQGSEA. Between the trimmed V and J ends, which lost 6 bases and 5 bases, there was a span of 10 bases. The CDR3 sequence: CSVAHVYGYTF. The CDR3 DNA is TGCAGCGTCGCCCACGTTTATGGCTACACCTTC.

The CDR3 protein is CASSGRDRGRNEQFF. The CDR3 region has the DNA TGTGCCAGCAGTGGCCGGGACAGGGGGCGCAATGAGCAGTTCTTC. This sequence joins TRBV11-2 and TRBJ2-1; TRBD1 matches at 12 bases. Trimming at V came to 6 bases and at J to 6 bases, leaving 6 bases not matched to a gene. CDR1 SGHAT and CDR2 FQNNGV come from the germline V gene. The length of the CDR3 is 15 residues.

This clonotype was seen only a few times. The CDR3 DNA is TGTGCCAGCAGTAAAACCGGGACAGGGTTGGAGACCCAGTACTTC. The encoded protein is CASSKTGTGLETQYF. The chain has TRBV6-2 or TRBV6-3 and TRBJ2-5; TRBD1 aligns across 9 bases. Unmatched junction bases numbered 9, after V lost 5 bases and J lost 5 bases. The CDR3 has 15 residues. Looked up from germline, CDR1 is MNHEY and CDR2 is SVGEGT.

The chain carries TRBV6-2 or TRBV6-3 and TRBJ2-5; D assignment may be TRBD1 or TRBD2 (7 bases each). The CDR3 is 14 amino acids. Per the germline V gene, CDR1 is MNHEY and CDR2 is SVGEGT. V shed 9 bases and J shed 3 bases, with 17 bases lying between them. CDR3 residues: CASAGAGQEETQYF. The CDR3 nucleotides are TGTGCCAGTGCGGGGGCTGGACAGGAAGAGACCCAGTACTTC.

This sequence joins TRBV4-1 and TRBJ2-7, with 11 bases that match TRBD2. CDR1 and CDR2 from the germline V gene are MGHRA and YSYEKL. CDR3 length: 15 amino acids. J was trimmed by 7 bases and V by 2 bases; bases with no gene match: 7. CDR3 loop: CASSQFSGGAGEQYF. Written as DNA, the CDR3 is TGCGCCAGCAGCCAATTTAGCGGGGGGGCTGGAGAGCAGTACTTC.

V gene TRBV4-3 combines with J gene TRBJ2-5; 12 bases map to TRBD2. The CDR3 extends over 17 amino acids. Germline values: CDR1 LGHNA, CDR2 YSLEER. With V trimmed by 1 base and J by 11 bases, 14 bases remained unmatched. DNA of the CDR3: TGCGCCAGCAGCCAAGGGAGCCTAGCGGGGGGGTTCGATGAGCAGTACTTC. It translates to CASSQGSLAGGFDEQYF.